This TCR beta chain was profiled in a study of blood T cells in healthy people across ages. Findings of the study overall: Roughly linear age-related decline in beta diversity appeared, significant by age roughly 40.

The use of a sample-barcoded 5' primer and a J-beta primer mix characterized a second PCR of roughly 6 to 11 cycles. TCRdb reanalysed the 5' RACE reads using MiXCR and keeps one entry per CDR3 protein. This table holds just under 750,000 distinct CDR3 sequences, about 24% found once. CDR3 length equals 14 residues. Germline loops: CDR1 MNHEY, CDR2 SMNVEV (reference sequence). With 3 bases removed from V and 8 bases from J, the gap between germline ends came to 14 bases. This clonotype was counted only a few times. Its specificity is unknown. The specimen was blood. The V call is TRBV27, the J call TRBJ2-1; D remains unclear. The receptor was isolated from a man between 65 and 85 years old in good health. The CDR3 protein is CASSFAAPQDEQFF. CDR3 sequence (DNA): TGTGCCAGCAGTTTCGCTGCGCCGCAAGATGAGCAGTTCTTC.